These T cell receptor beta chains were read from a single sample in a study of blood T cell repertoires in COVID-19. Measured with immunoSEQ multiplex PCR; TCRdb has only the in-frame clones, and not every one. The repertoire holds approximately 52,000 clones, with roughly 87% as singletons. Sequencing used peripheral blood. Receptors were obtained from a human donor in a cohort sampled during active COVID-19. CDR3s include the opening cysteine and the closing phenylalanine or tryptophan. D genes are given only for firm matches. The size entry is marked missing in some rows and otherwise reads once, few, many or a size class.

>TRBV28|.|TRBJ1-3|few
TGTGCCAGCCACTCTGGAAACACCATATATTTT
CASHSGNTIYF
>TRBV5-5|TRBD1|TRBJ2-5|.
TGTGCCAGCAGCCGACAGGGCGGTGAGACCCAGTACTTC
CASSRQGGETQYF
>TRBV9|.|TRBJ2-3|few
TGTGCCAGCAGCGTCAGCGGTAGCACAGATACGCAGTATTTT
CASSVSGSTDTQYF
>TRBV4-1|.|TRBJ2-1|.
TGCGCCAGCAGCCAAGGGGTTCGGCCGGGATTGAAGCAGTTCTTC
CASSQGVRPGLKQFF
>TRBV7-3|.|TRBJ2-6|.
TGTGCCAGCAGCTCAAGGTGGAGTGTTCAGGGGGCCAACGTCCTGACTTTC
CASSSRWSVQGANVLTF
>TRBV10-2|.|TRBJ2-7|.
TGCGCCAGCAGGGGGCAGGCCTCCTACGAGCAGTACTTC
CASRGQASYEQYF
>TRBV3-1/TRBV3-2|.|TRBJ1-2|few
TGTGCCAGCAGCCAAGATCGAGGGAGACTCATCTATGGCTACACCTTC
CASSQDRGRLIYGYTF
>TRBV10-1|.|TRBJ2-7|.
TGCGCCAGCAGGGTAGCGTCGCTCTTCGAGCAGTACTTC
CASRVASLFEQYF
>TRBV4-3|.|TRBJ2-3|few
TGCGCCAGCAGCCAAGTGTATGCGTCTAGCACAGATACGCAGTATTTT
CASSQVYASSTDTQYF
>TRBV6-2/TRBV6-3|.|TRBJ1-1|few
TGTGCCAGCAGTTACGGGGCCAGGGTACAGACTGAAGCTTTCTTT
CASSYGARVQTEAFF
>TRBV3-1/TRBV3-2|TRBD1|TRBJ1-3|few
TGTGCCAGCAGCCGACAGGGCCTCTCTGGAAACACCATATATTTT
CASSRQGLSGNTIYF
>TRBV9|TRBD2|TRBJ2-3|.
TGTGCCAGCAGCTTCGGGACTAGCGGGAGCCTTGATACGCAGTATTTT
CASSFGTSGSLDTQYF
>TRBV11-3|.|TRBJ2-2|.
TGTGCCAGCAGCCGAGACAGTGCGAACACCGGGGAGCTGTTTTTT
CASSRDSANTGELFF
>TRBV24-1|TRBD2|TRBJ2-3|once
TGTGCCACCAGTGATCTCGGACTAGCGGGGTCCACAGATACGCAGTATTTT
CATSDLGLAGSTDTQYF
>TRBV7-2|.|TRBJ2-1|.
TGTGCCAGCAGCTTTAGGCGAGGAAACAATGAGCAGTTCTTC
CASSFRRGNNEQFF
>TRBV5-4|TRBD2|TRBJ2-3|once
TGTGCCAGCAGCCAACTAGCGGGAGGGCTCGCAGATACGCAGTATTTT
CASSQLAGGLADTQYF
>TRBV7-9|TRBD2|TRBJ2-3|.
TGTGCCAGCAGCTTAAGACTAGCGGGAGGATCAGATACGCAGTATTTT
CASSLRLAGGSDTQYF